In this sample, the clone carrying this T cell receptor (beta chain) turned up many times. Antigen: not known. The record originates from a study of T cell repertoires in cytomegalovirus infection. Study information: An indication of both CMV infection and matching HLA type came from public TCR beta signatures.

Broader study findings: Summed frequency of public TCR beta families distinguished CMV carriers with the relevant HLA. Ex vivo responses were dominated by HLA-C-restricted CMV-specific TCR beta clonotypes.

The CDR3 extends over 15 amino acids. The V gene lost 7 bases and the J gene lost 4 bases, with 14 bases spanning the gap. CDR1 SGHTA and CDR2 FQGNSA come from the germline V gene. In TCRdb, the reads were re-called with MiXCR into one record per CDR3 protein. The sample lists approximately 240,000 distinct CDR3 sequences; 12% were seen once. The sample was PBMCs. The genes are TRBV7-2 and TRBJ1-6; a possible D gene is TRBD1 (5 bases). This receptor was identified in a human donor in good health (CMV status not recorded). Some clones in this sample may be carry-over from other donors' samples. CDR3 DNA: TGTGCCAGCATGATACAGGAGAGTTATAATTCACCCCTCCACTTT. Protein: CASMIQESYNSPLHF. The full variable domain, completed using reference TRBV7-2 and TRBJ1-6, is GAGVSQSPSNKVTEKGKDVELRCDPISGHTALYWYRQSLGQGLEFLIYFQGNSAPDKSGLPSDRFSAERTGGSVSTLTIQRTQQEDSAVYLCASMIQESYNSPLHFGNGTRLTVT.